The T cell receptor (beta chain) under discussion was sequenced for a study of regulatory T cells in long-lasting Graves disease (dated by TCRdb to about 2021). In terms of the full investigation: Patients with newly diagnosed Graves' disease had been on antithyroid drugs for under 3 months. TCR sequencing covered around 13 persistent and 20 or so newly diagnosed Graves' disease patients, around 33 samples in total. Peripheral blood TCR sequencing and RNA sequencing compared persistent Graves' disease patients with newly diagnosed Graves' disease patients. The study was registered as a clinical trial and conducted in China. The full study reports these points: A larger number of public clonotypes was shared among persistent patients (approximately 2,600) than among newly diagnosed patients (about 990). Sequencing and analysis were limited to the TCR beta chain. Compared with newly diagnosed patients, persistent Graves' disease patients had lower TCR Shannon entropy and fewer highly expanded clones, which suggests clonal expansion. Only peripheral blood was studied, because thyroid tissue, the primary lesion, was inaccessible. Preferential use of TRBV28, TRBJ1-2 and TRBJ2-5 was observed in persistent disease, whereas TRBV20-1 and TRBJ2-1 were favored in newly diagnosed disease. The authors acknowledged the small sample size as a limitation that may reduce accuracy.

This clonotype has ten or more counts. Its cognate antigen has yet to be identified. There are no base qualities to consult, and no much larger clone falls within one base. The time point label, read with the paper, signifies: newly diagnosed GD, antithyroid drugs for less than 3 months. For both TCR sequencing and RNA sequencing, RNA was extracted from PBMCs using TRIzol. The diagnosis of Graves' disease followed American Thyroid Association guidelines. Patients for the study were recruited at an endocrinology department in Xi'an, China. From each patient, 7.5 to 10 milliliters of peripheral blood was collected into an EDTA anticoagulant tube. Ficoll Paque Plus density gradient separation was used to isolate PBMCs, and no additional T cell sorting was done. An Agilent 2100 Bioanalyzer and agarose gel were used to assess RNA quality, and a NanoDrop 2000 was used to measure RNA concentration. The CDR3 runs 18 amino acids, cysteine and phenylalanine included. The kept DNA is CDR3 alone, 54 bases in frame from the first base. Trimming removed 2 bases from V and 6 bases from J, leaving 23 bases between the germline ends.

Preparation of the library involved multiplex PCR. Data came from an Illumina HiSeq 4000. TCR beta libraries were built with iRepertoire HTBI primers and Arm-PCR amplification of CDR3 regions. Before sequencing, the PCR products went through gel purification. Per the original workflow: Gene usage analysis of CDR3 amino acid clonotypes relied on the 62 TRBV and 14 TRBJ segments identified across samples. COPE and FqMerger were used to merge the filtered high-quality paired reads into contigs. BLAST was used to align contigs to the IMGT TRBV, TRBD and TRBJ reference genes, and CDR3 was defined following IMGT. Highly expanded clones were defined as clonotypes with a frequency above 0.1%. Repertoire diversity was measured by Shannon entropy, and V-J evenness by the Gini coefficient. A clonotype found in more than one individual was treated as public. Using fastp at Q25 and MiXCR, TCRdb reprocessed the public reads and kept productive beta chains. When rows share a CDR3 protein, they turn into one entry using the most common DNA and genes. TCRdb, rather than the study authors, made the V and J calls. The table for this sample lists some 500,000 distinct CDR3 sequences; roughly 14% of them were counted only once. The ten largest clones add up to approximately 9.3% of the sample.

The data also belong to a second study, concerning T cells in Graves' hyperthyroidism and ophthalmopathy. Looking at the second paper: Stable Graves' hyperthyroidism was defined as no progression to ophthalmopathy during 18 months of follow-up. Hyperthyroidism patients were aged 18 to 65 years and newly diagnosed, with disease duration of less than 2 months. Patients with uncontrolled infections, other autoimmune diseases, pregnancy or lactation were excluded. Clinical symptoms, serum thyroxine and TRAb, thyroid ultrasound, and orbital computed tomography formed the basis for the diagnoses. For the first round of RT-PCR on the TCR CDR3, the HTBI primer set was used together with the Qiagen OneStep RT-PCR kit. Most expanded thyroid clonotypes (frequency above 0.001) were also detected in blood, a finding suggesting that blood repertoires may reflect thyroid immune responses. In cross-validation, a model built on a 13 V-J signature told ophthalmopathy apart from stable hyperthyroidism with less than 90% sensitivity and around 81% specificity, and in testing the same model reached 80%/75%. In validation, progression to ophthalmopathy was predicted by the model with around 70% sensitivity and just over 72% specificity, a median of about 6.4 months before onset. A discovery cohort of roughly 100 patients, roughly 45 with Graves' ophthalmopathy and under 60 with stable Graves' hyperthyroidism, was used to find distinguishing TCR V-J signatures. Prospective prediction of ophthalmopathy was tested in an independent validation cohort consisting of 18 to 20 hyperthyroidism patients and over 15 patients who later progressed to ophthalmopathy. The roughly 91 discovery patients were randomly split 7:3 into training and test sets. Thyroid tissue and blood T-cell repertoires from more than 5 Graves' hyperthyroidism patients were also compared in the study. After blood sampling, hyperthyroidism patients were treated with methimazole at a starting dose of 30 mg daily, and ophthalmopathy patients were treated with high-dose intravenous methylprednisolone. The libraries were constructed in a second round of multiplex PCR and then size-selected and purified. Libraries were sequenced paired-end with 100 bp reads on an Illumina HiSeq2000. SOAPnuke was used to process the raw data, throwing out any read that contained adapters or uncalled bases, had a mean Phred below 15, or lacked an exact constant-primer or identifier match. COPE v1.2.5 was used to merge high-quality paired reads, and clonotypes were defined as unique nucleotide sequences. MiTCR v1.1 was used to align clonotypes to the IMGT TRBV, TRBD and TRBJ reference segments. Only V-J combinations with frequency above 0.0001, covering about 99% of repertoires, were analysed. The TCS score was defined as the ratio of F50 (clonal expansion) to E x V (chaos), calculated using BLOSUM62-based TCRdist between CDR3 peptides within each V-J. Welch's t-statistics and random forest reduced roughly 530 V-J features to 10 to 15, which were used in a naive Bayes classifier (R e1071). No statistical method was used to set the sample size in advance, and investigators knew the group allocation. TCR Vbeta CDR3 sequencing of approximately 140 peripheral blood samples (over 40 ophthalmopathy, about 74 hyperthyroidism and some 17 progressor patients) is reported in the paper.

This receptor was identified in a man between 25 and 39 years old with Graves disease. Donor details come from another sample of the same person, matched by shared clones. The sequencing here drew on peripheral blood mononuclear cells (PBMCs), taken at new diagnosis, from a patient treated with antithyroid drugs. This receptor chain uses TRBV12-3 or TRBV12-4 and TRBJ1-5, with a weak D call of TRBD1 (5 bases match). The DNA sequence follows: TGTGCCAGCAGTTTAAGTAGTCCCGGGACTCGTCGTGGTCAGCCCCAGCATTTT. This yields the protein CASSLSSPGTRRGQPQHF.